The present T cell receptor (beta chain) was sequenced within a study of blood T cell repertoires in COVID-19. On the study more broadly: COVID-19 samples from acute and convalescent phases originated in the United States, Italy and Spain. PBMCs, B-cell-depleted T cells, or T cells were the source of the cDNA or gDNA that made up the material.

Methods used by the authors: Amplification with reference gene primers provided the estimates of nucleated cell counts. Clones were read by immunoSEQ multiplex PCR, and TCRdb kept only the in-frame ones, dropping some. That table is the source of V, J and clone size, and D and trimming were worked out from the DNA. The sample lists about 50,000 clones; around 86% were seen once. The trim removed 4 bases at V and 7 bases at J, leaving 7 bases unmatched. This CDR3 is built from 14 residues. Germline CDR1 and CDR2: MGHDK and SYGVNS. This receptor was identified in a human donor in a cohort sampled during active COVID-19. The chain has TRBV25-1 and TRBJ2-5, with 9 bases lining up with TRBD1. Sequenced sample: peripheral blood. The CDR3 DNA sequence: TGTGCCAGCAGTGGTAACAGGGGGCTGGGGACCCAGTACTTC. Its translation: CASSGNRGLGTQYF. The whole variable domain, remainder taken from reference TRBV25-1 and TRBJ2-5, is EADIYQTPRYLVIGTGKKITLECSQTMGHDKMYWYQQDPGMELHLIHYSYGVNSTEKGDLSSESTVSRIRTEHFPLTLESARPSHTSQYLCASSGNRGLGTQYFGPGTRLLVL.